Following are 30 T cell receptor beta chains from one sample sequenced in a study of blood T cell repertoires in COVID-19. The method was immunoSEQ multiplex PCR; TCRdb's version includes in-frame clones alone and lacks a portion of them. Of about 150,000 clones listed, around 78% are singletons. The source material was peripheral blood. The origin of the receptors is an elderly man with acute or convalescent COVID-19.

The V gene is TRBV10-1, the J gene TRBJ2-7; possible D gene TRBD2, 7 bases. V was pared by 2 bases and J by 2 bases, with 19 bases between. CDR3 length: 17 residues. The germline V gene has CDR1 WNHNN and CDR2 SYGVQD (reference sequence). CDR3 in DNA: TGCGCCAGCAGTGAGCCCAGGCGAGGGGGGGAGACCTACGAGCAGTACGTC. Encoded protein: CASSEPRRGGETYEQYV.

Only one count was recorded for this clone. The J gene is TRBJ2-4, the V gene TRBV6-5, with 8 positions matching TRBD1. Trimming took 6 bases from V and 9 from J; bases not matched to a gene: 7. This CDR3 comprises 13 residues. In germline, CDR1 is MNHEY, CDR2 SVGAGI. The CDR3 is CASRGQGSGIQYF. The CDR3 coding sequence is TGTGCCAGCAGAGGACAGGGTTCCGGCATTCAGTACTTC.

This chain connects TRBV5-1 to TRBJ2-3; 12 nucleotides align to TRBD2. The CDR3 spans 16 residues. The V gene end was trimmed by 5 bases and the J gene end by 4 bases; junction bases not matched to a gene: 8. CDR1 and CDR2 from the germline V gene are SGHRS and YFSETQ. CDR3 in DNA: TGCGCCAGCAGGCGTCTGGGACTAGCGGGCCCAGATACGCAGTATTTT. Protein product: CASRRLGLAGPDTQYF.

V is TRBV18 and J is TRBJ1-1, with D unclear. V lost 4 bases and J 6 bases, leaving 12 bases between the germline ends. This CDR3 has 13 amino acids. Germline assignment: CDR1 KGHSH and CDR2 LQKENI. Here the CDR3 DNA reads TGTGCCAGCTCACAACGGGAGGGTCCTGAAGCTTTCTTT. This codes for CASSQREGPEAFF.

The chain combines TRBV19 with TRBJ1-1; TRBD1 aligns across 7 bases. Per the germline V gene, CDR1 is LNHDA and CDR2 is SQIVND (reference sequence). CDR3 length equals 14 residues. The junction had 6 bases not matched to a gene; V was cut back by 1 base and J by 7 bases. The CDR3 coding sequence is TGTGCCAGTAGTATAGCAGGGGGTAGGGTTGAAGCTTTCTTT. This sequence encodes CASSIAGGRVEAFF. The full variable domain, its missing parts supplied by reference TRBV19 and TRBJ1-1, is DGGITQSPKYLFRKEGQNVTLSCEQNLNHDAMYWYRQDPGQGLRLIYYSQIVNDFQKGDIAEGYSVSREKKESFPLTVTSAQKNPTAFYLCASSIAGGRVEAFFGQGTRLTVV.

The chain is built from TRBV5-1 and TRBJ2-3; D might be TRBD1 (6 bases). V was cut by 4 bases and J by 6 bases, with 18 bases left in between. The CDR3 sequence is 15 residues long. Germline-derived CDR1 and CDR2 are SGHRS and YFSETQ. The CDR3 DNA reads TGCGCCAGCAGCGTTGGTAGGGGGTTCACGGATACGCAGTATTTT. It encodes CASSVGRGFTDTQYF.

The chain combines TRBV10-1 with TRBJ1-4; 11 nucleotides align to TRBD1. The CDR3 covers 15 residues. Germline V lookup: CDR1 WNHNN, CDR2 SYGVQD (reference sequence). The J segment lost 7 bases and the V segment lost 10 bases, leaving 11 bases of the junction unmatched. The CDR3 spells CAIRDRGVCCEKLFF. The CDR3 nucleotides read TGCGCCATCCGGGACAGGGGGGTTTGTTGTGAAAAACTGTTTTTT.

V gene TRBV5-1 combines with J gene TRBJ2-1; 8 nucleotides match TRBD2. CDR1 is SGHRS, CDR2 YFSETQ, per germline. Trimming removed 3 bases from V and 1 base from J; junction bases left unmatched: 6. This CDR3 has 16 residues. The CDR3 sequence: CASSSLAGESYNEQFF. The DNA for the CDR3 is TGCGCCAGCAGCTCCCTAGCGGGCGAATCCTACAATGAGCAGTTCTTC.

J is TRBJ2-3 and V is TRBV3-1 (or the pseudogene TRBV3-2), with D possibly matching TRBD1 (6 bases). This CDR3 region has 15 residues. Trimming pared 4 bases from V and 3 bases from J, leaving 14 bases between. Germline CDR1 LGHDT, CDR2 YNNKEL (reference sequence). DNA for the CDR3: TGTGCCAGCAGCCCGGGAAGGGGGACGACAGATACGCAGTATTTT. This sequence encodes CASSPGRGTTDTQYF.

This clone was counted once. This chain links TRBV7-9 with TRBJ2-3; 13 bases map to TRBD2. Germline-derived CDR1 and CDR2 are SEHNR and FQNEAQ (reference sequence). The junction had 5 bases not matched to a gene; V was cut back by 5 bases and J by 3 bases. The CDR3 covers 16 residues. CDR3 amino acids: CASSPRGLAGTDTQYF. CDR3 nucleotide sequence: TGTGCCAGCAGCCCCCGGGGACTAGCGGGAACAGATACGCAGTATTTT.

J is TRBJ2-7 and V is TRBV30; D is unclear. Germline V gene lookup returns CDR1 GTSNPN and CDR2 SVGIG (reference sequence). The CDR3 has 11 residues. The V and J ends lost 5 bases and 0 bases respectively, with 5 bases between them. The CDR3: CAWGYSYEQYF. CDR3 nucleotide sequence: TGTGCCTGGGGATACTCCTACGAGCAGTACTTC. Drawing the rest from reference TRBV30 and TRBJ2-7, the complete variable domain is SQTIHQWPATLVQPVGSPLSLECTVEGTSNPNLYWYRQAAGRGLQLLFYSVGIGQISSEVPQNLSASRPQDRQFILSSKKLLLSDSGFYLCAWGYSYEQYFGPGTRLTVT.

This chain's CDR3 is CASSPTEPGQGDYGYTF. The CDR3 DNA follows: TGTGCCAGCTCACCGACCGAGCCGGGACAGGGGGACTATGGCTACACCTTC. The chain is built from TRBV18 and TRBJ1-2, with 11 bases aligning to TRBD1. The V and J ends lost 3 bases and 3 bases, in that order; junction bases with no gene match: 9. CDR3 length: 17 residues. The germline V gene has CDR1 KGHSH and CDR2 LQKENI.

The V gene is TRBV5-4, the J gene TRBJ2-3; 8 positions agree with TRBD2. Germline V gene sequence: CDR1 SGHNT, CDR2 YYREEE (reference sequence). The CDR3 spans 12 residues. V shed 7 bases, J shed 9 bases, and the junction held 7 bases outside the gene matches. The CDR3 here is CASRLPGGTQYF. The CDR3 bases are TGTGCCAGCCGACTTCCGGGGGGGACGCAGTATTTT.

This chain links TRBV4-1 with TRBJ2-7; 7 bases map to TRBD1. J lost 0 bases, V lost 3 bases, and 5 bases had no gene match. Germline assignment: CDR1 MGHRA and CDR2 YSYEKL. The CDR3 contains 15 residues. CDR3 bases: TGCGCCAGCAGCCACCTCGAGGGGGCCTCCTACGAGCAGTACGTC. As protein: CASSHLEGASYEQYV.

The chain has TRBV6-5 and TRBJ1-6; 7 bases are a match to TRBD1. Germline V gene sequence: CDR1 MNHEY, CDR2 SVGAGI. The CDR3 is made up of 15 amino acids. V dropped 6 bases and J dropped 6; count of bases not matched to a gene: 8. The CDR3 DNA follows: TGTGCCAGCAGACCGTCCGGGACAGCTAATTCACCCCTCCACTTT. It encodes CASRPSGTANSPLHF.

The chain has TRBV19 and TRBJ1-3; possible D gene TRBD1, 5 bases. Germline V gives CDR1 LNHDA, CDR2 SQIVND (reference sequence). Trimming removed 4 bases at V and 1 base at J, with 14 bases between. The CDR3 has 16 amino acids. The CDR3: CASSTTGGTSGNTIYF. For the CDR3, the DNA is TGTGCCAGTAGTACCACCGGGGGGACTTCTGGAAACACCATATATTTT.

CDR3 region: CASSILAGGDEQYF. The CDR3 DNA is TGTGCCAGCAGCATACTAGCGGGGGGGGACGAGCAGTACTTC. The chain employs TRBV11-2 and TRBJ2-7; TRBD2 matches at 13 bases. The CDR3 loop spans 14 amino acids. V dropped 5 bases and J dropped 5; count of bases not matched to a gene: 3. From germline, CDR1 is SGHAT and CDR2 FQNNGV.

The chain links TRBV6-2 or TRBV6-3 to TRBJ2-1; maybe TRBD2 (7 bases). The V end was cut by 3 bases, the J end by 7 bases, with 19 bases between. CDR1 is MNHEY, CDR2 SVGEGT, per germline. The CDR3 has 16 residues. The CDR3 spells CASSYGGLGRGNEQFF. As DNA, the CDR3 is TGTGCCAGCAGTTATGGGGGCTTAGGGCGGGGGAATGAGCAGTTCTTC.

V usage is TRBV6-5 and J usage is TRBJ2-4; 7 positions agree with TRBD1. The CDR3 covers 15 residues. Germline V gene sequence: CDR1 MNHEY, CDR2 SVGAGI. The J segment lost 0 bases and the V segment lost 6 bases, leaving 5 bases of the junction unmatched. This CDR3 is CASSLQGLAKNIQYF. CDR3 in DNA: TGTGCCAGCAGCCTACAGGGGTTAGCCAAAAACATTCAGTACTTC.

The rearrangement uses TRBV3-1 (or the pseudogene TRBV3-2) and TRBJ2-1; 12 nucleotides agree with TRBD1. There are 16 residues in the CDR3. Germline-derived CDR1 and CDR2 are LGHDT and YNNKEL (reference sequence). Germline trimming cut 3 bases from V and 7 bases from J; bases unmatched to any gene: 7. For the CDR3, the DNA is TGTGCCAGCAGCCAGTGGCCGGGACAGGGGGCGAATGAGCAGTTCTTC. This encodes CASSQWPGQGANEQFF.

The CDR3 reads CASSLGQGGNGYTF. CDR3 nucleotide sequence: TGCGCCAGCAGCCTGGGACAGGGCGGGAATGGCTACACCTTC. The chain combines TRBV5-1 with TRBJ1-2, with 9 bases matching TRBD1. The CDR3 spans 14 residues. The V and J ends lost 4 bases and 6 bases, in that order; junction bases with no gene match: 7. Germline V gene sequence: CDR1 SGHRS, CDR2 YFSETQ.

This rearrangement joins TRBV10-1 to TRBJ2-2, with D perhaps TRBD1 (5 bases). This CDR3 is 14 amino acids long. The V end was cut by 5 bases, the J end by 4 bases, with 11 bases between. CDR1 is WNHNN, CDR2 SYGVQD, per germline (reference sequence). For the CDR3, the DNA is TGCGCCAGCAGTAAACAGGCTATCACCGGGGAGCTGTTTTTT. It codes for CASSKQAITGELFF.

This chain uses TRBV5-4 with TRBJ1-1; 7 positions match TRBD1. This CDR3 is 15 amino acids long. With 3 bases clipped from V and 0 bases from J, the junction kept 5 bases outside the gene matches. Germline assignment: CDR1 SGHNT and CDR2 YYREEE (reference sequence). The CDR3 DNA is TGTGCCAGCAGCTCGGTGGGACAGATGAACACTGAAGCTTTCTTT. It translates to CASSSVGQMNTEAFF.

This chain links TRBV14 with TRBJ2-4, with 13 bases aligning to TRBD2. CDR1 and CDR2 from the germline V gene are SGHDN and FVKESK. J lost 2 bases, V lost 1 base, and 2 bases had no gene match. The CDR3 runs to 17 residues. CDR3 nucleotide sequence: TGTGCCAGCAGCCAAGGGGGACTAGCGGGGACCAAAAACATTCAGTACTTC. It encodes CASSQGGLAGTKNIQYF.

In this sample, this clone turned up once. The V call is TRBV5-4, the J call TRBJ1-1; unclear D gene. Germline V gene lookup returns CDR1 SGHNT and CDR2 YYREEE (reference sequence). The CDR3 length is 15 residues. V lost 1 base, J lost 1 base, and 11 bases lay in between. For the CDR3, the DNA is TGTGCCAGCAGCTTGTCAGCACAGAAGAACACTGAAGCTTTCTTT. It yields the protein CASSLSAQKNTEAFF.

V gene TRBV6-5 combines with J gene TRBJ2-3; a weak D match, TRBD2 (5 bases). The CDR3 spans 15 residues. CDR1 is MNHEY, CDR2 SVGAGI, per germline. The V and J ends lost 6 bases and 1 base respectively, with 14 bases between them. CDR3 DNA: TGTGCCAGCAGGTCACGGGCGGGTCGCACAGATACGCAGTATTTT. This sequence encodes CASRSRAGRTDTQYF.

V and J are TRBV5-4 and TRBJ1-2; 8 bases agree with TRBD1. Trimming removed 4 bases from V and 4 bases from J; junction bases left unmatched: 12. Per the germline V gene, CDR1 is SGHNT and CDR2 is YYREEE (reference sequence). This CDR3 spans 16 amino acids. The CDR3 DNA reads as TGTGCCAGCAGCCCCGACGTGGGACAGGAAGTCTATGGCTACACCTTC. Protein product: CASSPDVGQEVYGYTF.

For the CDR3, the DNA is TGTGCCAGCAGTCCCCCTCTGAGCACCCAGTACTTC. Translating it yields CASSPPLSTQYF. V is TRBV12-3 or TRBV12-4 and J is TRBJ2-5; D unresolved. Trimming stripped 5 bases from V and 8 bases from J, with 12 bases between. The CDR3 loop spans 12 amino acids.

The gene calls are TRBV27 and TRBJ2-1, with D tentatively TRBD1 (8 bases). Trimming shortened V by 2 bases and J by 4 bases, and 12 bases separated the two germline ends. CDR3 length: 15 residues. Germline V gene data show CDR1 as MNHEY and CDR2 as SMNVEV (reference sequence). The CDR3 is CASSLLQGGYNEQFF. The CDR3 DNA reads TGTGCCAGCAGTTTACTACAGGGGGGGTACAATGAGCAGTTCTTC.

The chain joins TRBV6-5 to TRBJ1-4, with 7 bases aligning to TRBD1. This CDR3 region has 14 residues. V was pared by 8 bases and J by 3 bases, with 6 bases of the junction left unmatched. Germline-derived CDR1 and CDR2 are MNHEY and SVGAGI. CDR3 DNA sequence: TGTGCCAGCCGCGTGGGGACAGCTAATGAAAAACTGTTTTTT. Amino acids: CASRVGTANEKLFF.